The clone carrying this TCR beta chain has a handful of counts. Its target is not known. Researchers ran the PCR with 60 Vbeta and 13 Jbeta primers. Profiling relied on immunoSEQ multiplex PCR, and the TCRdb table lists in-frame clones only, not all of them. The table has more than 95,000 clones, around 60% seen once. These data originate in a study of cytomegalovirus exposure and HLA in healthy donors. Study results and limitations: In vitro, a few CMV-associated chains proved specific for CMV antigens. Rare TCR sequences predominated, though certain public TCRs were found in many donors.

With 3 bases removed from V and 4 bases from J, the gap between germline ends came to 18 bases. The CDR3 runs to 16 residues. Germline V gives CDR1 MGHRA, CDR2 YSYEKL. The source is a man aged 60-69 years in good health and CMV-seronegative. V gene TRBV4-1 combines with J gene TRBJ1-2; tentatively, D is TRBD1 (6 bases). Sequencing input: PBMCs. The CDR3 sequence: CASSQGRTAASYGYTF. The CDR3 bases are TGCGCCAGCAGCCAGGGAAGGACAGCGGCTAGCTATGGCTACACCTTC.